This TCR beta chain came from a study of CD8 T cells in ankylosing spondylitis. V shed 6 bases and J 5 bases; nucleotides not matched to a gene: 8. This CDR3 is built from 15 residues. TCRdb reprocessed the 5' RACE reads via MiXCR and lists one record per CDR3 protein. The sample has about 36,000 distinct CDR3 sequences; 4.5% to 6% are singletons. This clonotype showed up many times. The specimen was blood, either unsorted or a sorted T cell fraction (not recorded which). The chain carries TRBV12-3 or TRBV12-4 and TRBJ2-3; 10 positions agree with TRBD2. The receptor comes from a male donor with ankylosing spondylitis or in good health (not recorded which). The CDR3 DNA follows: TGTGCCAGCAGCCAGAGCGGGGGGGCTAAAGATACGCAGTATTTT. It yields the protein CASSQSGGAKDTQYF.